This entry is about one T cell receptor beta chain. Trimming took 0 bases from V and 8 from J, leaving 14 bases between them. The V gene's germline CDR1 is SGDLS and CDR2 YYNGEE. This CDR3 is built from 15 residues. This entry comes from a study of blood T cell repertoires in COVID-19. Across the study: The samples span acute and convalescent COVID-19 from the United States, Italy and Spain. The cDNA or gDNA used as material had been derived from T cells, B-cell-depleted T cells, or PBMCs.

Sequenced by immunoSEQ multiplex PCR; TCRdb stores in-frame clones only, minus some. Of some 70,000 clones listed, 81% are singletons. The receptor's source is a woman in her 70s with acute or convalescent COVID-19. The chain carries TRBV9 and TRBJ1-4, with no clear D. The sequenced sample was peripheral blood. CDR3 region: CASSVEAGLREKLFF. The CDR3 nucleotides read TGTGCCAGCAGCGTAGAAGCAGGCTTAAGGGAAAAACTGTTTTTT. The full variable domain, completed using reference TRBV9 and TRBJ1-4, is DSGVTQTPKHLITATGQRVTLRCSPRSGDLSVYWYQQSLDQGLQFLIQYYNGEERAKGNILERFSAQQFPDLHSELNLSSLELGDSALYFCASSVEAGLREKLFFGSGTQLSVL.